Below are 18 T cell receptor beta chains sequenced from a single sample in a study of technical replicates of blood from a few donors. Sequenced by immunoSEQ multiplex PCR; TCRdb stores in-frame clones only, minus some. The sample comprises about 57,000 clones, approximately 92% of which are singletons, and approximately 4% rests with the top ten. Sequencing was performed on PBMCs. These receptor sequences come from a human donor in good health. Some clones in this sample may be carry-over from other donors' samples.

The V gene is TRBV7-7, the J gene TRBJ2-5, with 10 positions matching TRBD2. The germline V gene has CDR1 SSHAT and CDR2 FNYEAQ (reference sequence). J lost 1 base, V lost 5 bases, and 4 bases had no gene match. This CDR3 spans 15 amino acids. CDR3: CASSRGLASQETQYF. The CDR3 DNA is TGTGCCAGCAGCCGGGGACTAGCGAGCCAAGAGACCCAGTACTTC.

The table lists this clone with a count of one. CDR3 coding DNA: TGTGCCAGCAGCTTTGGGTATAGGACTAGCGGGAGGGCATCAGAGCAGTACTTC. Its translation is CASSFGYRTSGRASEQYF. The rearrangement joins TRBV11-2 to TRBJ2-7; 15 bases are shared with TRBD2. CDR1 and CDR2 from the germline V gene are SGHAT and FQNNGV. The ends lost 3 bases at V and 7 bases at J; junction bases unmatched: 13. The CDR3 runs to 18 residues.

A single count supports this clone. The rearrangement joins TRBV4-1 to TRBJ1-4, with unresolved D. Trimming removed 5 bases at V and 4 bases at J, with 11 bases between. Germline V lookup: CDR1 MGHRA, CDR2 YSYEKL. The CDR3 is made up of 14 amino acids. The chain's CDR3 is CASSYRVRNEKLFF. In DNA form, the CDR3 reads TGCGCCAGCAGCTACCGGGTCCGTAATGAAAAACTGTTTTTT.

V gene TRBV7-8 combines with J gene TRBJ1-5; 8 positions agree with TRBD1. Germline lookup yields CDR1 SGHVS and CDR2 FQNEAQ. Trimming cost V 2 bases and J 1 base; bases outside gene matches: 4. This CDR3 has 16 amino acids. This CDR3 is CASSLNDRGSNQPQHF. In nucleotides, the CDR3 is TGTGCCAGCAGCTTAAACGACAGGGGCAGCAATCAGCCCCAGCATTTT.

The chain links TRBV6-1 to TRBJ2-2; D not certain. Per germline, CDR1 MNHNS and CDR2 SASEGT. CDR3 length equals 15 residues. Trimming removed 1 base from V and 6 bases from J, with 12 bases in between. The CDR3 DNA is TGTGCCAGCAGTGAAGAATCAGGCTCGGCCGGGGAGCTGTTTTTT. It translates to CASSEESGSAGELFF.

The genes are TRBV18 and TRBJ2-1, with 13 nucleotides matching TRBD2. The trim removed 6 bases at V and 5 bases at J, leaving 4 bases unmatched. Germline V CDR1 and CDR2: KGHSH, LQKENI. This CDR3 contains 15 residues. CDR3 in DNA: TGTGCCAGCTCCCGGACTAGCGGGGGTGACAATGAGCAGTTCTTC. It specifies CASSRTSGGDNEQFF.

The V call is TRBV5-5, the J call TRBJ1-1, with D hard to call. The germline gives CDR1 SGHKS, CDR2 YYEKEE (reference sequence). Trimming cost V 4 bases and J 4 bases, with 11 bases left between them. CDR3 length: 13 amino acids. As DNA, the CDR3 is TGTGCCAGCAGCCTGCCGGGTAGCACTGAAGCTTTCTTT. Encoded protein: CASSLPGSTEAFF.

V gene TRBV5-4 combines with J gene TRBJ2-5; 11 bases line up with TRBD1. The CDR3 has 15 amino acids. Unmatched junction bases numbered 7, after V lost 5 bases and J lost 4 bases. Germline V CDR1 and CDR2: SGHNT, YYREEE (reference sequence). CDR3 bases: TGTGCCAGCAGTTCTACCGGGACAGGGGGAGAGACCCAGTACTTC. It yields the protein CASSSTGTGGETQYF.

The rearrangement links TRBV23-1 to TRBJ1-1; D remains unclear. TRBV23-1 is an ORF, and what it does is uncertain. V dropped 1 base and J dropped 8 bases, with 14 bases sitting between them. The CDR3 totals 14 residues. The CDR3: CASSQFLVSGEAFF. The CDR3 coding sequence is TGCGCCAGCAGTCAATTCTTAGTTTCAGGAGAAGCTTTCTTT.

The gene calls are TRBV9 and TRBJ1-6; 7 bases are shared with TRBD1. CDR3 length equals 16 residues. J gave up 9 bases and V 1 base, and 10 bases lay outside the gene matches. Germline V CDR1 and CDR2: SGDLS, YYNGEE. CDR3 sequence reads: CASSVQSEGARSPLHF. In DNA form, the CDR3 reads TGTGCCAGCAGCGTACAGTCAGAGGGGGCGCGTTCACCCCTCCACTTT.

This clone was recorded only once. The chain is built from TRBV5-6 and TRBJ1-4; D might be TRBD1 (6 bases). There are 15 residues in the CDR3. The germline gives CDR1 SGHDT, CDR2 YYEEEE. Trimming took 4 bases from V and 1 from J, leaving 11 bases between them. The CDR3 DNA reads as TGTGCCAGCAGCAGGTTCAGGGGAACTAATGAAAAACTGTTTTTT. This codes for CASSRFRGTNEKLFF.

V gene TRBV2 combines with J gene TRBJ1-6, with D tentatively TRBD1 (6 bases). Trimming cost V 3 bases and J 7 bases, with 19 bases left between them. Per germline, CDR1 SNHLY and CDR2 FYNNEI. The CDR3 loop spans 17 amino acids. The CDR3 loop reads CASSDSTGSRGNSPLHF. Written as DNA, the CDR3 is TGTGCCAGCAGTGACAGCACAGGGTCGAGGGGGAATTCACCCCTCCACTTT.

CDR3 residues: CASSFRGGFGSEAFF. In nucleotides, the CDR3 is TGTGCCAGCAGTTTCCGGGGGGGGTTCGGCTCTGAAGCTTTCTTT. The chain joins TRBV5-8 to TRBJ1-1; D may be TRBD1 (5 bases). The CDR3 covers 15 residues. Trimming removed 5 bases at V and 6 bases at J, with 20 bases between. Germline V CDR1 and CDR2: SGHTS, YDEGEE.

The CDR3 region is CASSAPSTGNTGELFF. CDR3 nucleotide sequence: TGTGCCAGCAGTGCTCCATCGACAGGGAACACCGGGGAGCTGTTTTTT. The genes are TRBV2 and TRBJ2-2; perhaps TRBD1 as D (6 bases). Trimming took 4 bases from V and 1 from J, leaving 13 bases between them. CDR1 and CDR2 from the germline V gene are SNHLY and FYNNEI. There are 16 residues in the CDR3.

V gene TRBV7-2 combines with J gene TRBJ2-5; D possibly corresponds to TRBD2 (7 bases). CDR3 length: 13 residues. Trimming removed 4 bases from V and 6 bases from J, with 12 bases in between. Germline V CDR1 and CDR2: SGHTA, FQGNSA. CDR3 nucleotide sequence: TGTGCCAGCAGCTCGGGGGGCGGAAAGACCCAGTACTTC. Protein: CASSSGGGKTQYF.

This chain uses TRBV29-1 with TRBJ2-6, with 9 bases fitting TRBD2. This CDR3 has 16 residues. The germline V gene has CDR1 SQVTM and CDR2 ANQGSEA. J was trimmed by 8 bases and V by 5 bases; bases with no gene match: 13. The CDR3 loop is CSVLSGSGKSTNVLTF. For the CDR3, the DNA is TGCAGCGTTCTTAGCGGGAGCGGCAAAAGTACCAACGTCCTGACTTTC.

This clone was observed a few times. CDR3 loop: CASSQTGGGSPLHF. CDR3 in DNA: TGCGCCAGCAGCCAGACGGGGGGCGGTTCACCCCTCCACTTT. The chain has TRBV4-1 and TRBJ1-6, with a tentative D call TRBD1 (6 bases). Germline CDR1 reads MGHRA; CDR2 reads YSYEKL. Trimming took off 3 bases at V and 9 bases at J, with 12 bases between the two ends. The CDR3 loop spans 14 amino acids.

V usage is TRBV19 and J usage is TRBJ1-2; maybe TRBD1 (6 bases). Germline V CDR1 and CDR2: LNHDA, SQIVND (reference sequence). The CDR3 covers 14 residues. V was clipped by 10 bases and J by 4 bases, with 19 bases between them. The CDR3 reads CATQARGALYGYTF. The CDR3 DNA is TGTGCCACCCAAGCTCGGGGGGCGCTCTATGGCTACACCTTC.